The 32 T cell receptor beta chains in this list originate from one sample, sequenced in a study of blood T cell repertoires in COVID-19. Sequenced by immunoSEQ multiplex PCR; TCRdb stores in-frame clones only, minus some. Of about 170,000 clones listed, around 88% are singletons. Source material: PBMCs or T cells enriched from blood (not recorded which). The receptors stem from a woman between 50 and 59 years old in a cohort exposed to, infected with or recovered from COVID-19 (not recorded which).

The rearrangement uses TRBV5-4 and TRBJ2-3; 8 bases are shared with TRBD2. Trimming cost V 0 bases and J 6 bases; bases outside gene matches: 3. The CDR3 runs to 14 residues. CDR1 and CDR2 (germline): SGHNT, YYREEE (reference sequence). As DNA, the CDR3 is TGTGCCAGCAGCTTGGTGACTAGCGTTGATACGCAGTATTTT. It encodes CASSLVTSVDTQYF. Using reference TRBV5-4 and TRBJ2-3 for the parts outside the CDR3, the full variable domain is ETGVTQSPTHLIKTRGQQVTLRCSSQSGHNTVSWYQQALGQGPQFIFQYYREEENGRGNFPPRFSGLQFPNYSSELNVNALELDDSALYLCASSLVTSVDTQYFGPGTRLTVL.

V gene TRBV11-3 combines with J gene TRBJ1-1, with D uncertain. V was cut by 5 bases and J by 4 bases, with 11 bases left in between. Germline V gene data show CDR1 as SGHNT and CDR2 as YENEEA. There are 13 residues in the CDR3. As DNA, the CDR3 is TGTGCCAGCAGCAAAAGTAGTTCCACTGAAGCTTTCTTT. It is translated as CASSKSSSTEAFF.

The CDR3 loop reads CASRKGGDGSYEAFF. In nucleotides, the CDR3 is TGTGCCAGCCGGAAGGGAGGGGACGGTTCTTATGAAGCTTTCTTT. The chain employs TRBV7-9 and TRBJ1-1, with TRBD1 as a possible D gene (5 bases). V lost 8 bases and J 7 bases, leaving 23 bases between the germline ends. CDR3 length: 15 residues. Germline CDR1 reads SEHNR; CDR2 reads FQNEAQ (reference sequence).

The chain uses TRBV3-1 (or the pseudogene TRBV3-2) and TRBJ2-2, with a possible D match to TRBD2 (7 bases). The ends were cut back, 8 bases at V and 2 bases at J, with 12 bases in the middle. Germline CDR1 and CDR2: LGHDT and YNNKEL (reference sequence). The CDR3 is 14 amino acids. The CDR3 bases are TGTGCCAGCGGTAGGGGGGGAAACACCGGGGAGCTGTTTTTT. Translation: CASGRGGNTGELFF.

The chain uses TRBV19 and TRBJ2-5; D perhaps matches TRBD1 (6 bases). In germline, CDR1 is LNHDA, CDR2 SQIVND (reference sequence). Deletions cut 6 bases from V and 5 bases from J, with 16 bases between. The CDR3 covers 14 residues. The DNA of the CDR3 is TGTGCCAGTAGCCAACAGGGAAAAGACGAGACCCAGTACTTC. It codes for CASSQQGKDETQYF. Using reference TRBV19 and TRBJ2-5 for the parts outside the CDR3, the full variable domain is DGGITQSPKYLFRKEGQNVTLSCEQNLNHDAMYWYRQDPGQGLRLIYYSQIVNDFQKGDIAEGYSVSREKKESFPLTVTSAQKNPTAFYLCASSQQGKDETQYFGPGTRLLVL.

Concerning this clone: The junction departs from germline at one end; a sequencing error may be responsible. The rearrangement joins TRBV18 to TRBJ2-7; D is perhaps TRBD2 (6 bases). This CDR3 comprises 17 residues. The germline V gene has CDR1 KGHSH and CDR2 LQKENI. This CDR3 reads CASSPQGRDSPAYGQYF. The DNA of the CDR3 is TGTGCCAGCTCCCCTCAGGGTCGGGACTCCCCCGCCTACGGGCAGTACTTC.

The chain uses TRBV7-9 and TRBJ2-1, with 12 nucleotides matching TRBD2. This CDR3 is 15 amino acids long. V gave up 5 bases and J gave up 8 bases; unmatched junction bases: 7. From germline, CDR1 is SEHNR and CDR2 FQNEAQ (reference sequence). CDR3 nucleotide sequence: TGTGCCAGCAGCCAGACTAGCGGGAGTTTTGATGAGCAGTTCTTC. The encoded protein is CASSQTSGSFDEQFF.

The V call is TRBV11-2, the J call TRBJ1-6, with D perhaps TRBD1 (6 bases). The CDR3 extends over 14 amino acids. V dropped 4 bases and J dropped 6 bases, with 10 bases sitting between them. From germline, CDR1 is SGHAT and CDR2 FQNNGV. CDR3 coding DNA: TGTGCCAGCAGCTACCAGGACAGTAATTCACCCCTCCACTTT. Amino acid sequence: CASSYQDSNSPLHF. Full variable domain (rest looked up from reference TRBV11-2 and TRBJ1-6): EAGVAQSPRYKIIEKRQSVAFWCNPISGHATLYWYQQILGQGPKLLIQFQNNGVVDDSQLPKDRFSAERLKGVDSTLKIQPAKLEDSAVYLCASSYQDSNSPLHFGNGTRLTVT.

This chain joins TRBV19 and TRBJ2-5; tentative D call: TRBD1 (5 bases). Germline V lookup: CDR1 LNHDA, CDR2 SQIVND (reference sequence). CDR3 length equals 13 residues. Trimming shortened V by 6 bases and J by 1 base, and 9 bases separated the two germline ends. In DNA, the CDR3 is TGTGCCAGTAGCCCCGACAGCCAAGAGACCCAGTACTTC. Amino acids: CASSPDSQETQYF.

The chain employs TRBV14 and TRBJ2-7; D is ambiguous. The germline V gene encodes CDR1 SGHDN and CDR2 FVKESK. Trimming removed 4 bases from V and 3 bases from J, with 4 bases in between. The CDR3 contains 11 residues. The CDR3 bases are TGTGCCAGCAGCCCAGGCTACGAGCAGTACTTC. Translated: CASSPGYEQYF.

The V and J genes are TRBV10-3 and TRBJ1-5; perhaps TRBD1 as D (6 bases). CDR1 is ENHRY, CDR2 SYGVKD, per germline. The CDR3 sequence is 14 residues long. Trimming left V 4 bases short and J 9 bases short, with 16 bases between. The CDR3 spells CAISGDTVGGPQHF. For the CDR3, the DNA is TGTGCCATCAGTGGGGACACGGTAGGGGGGCCCCAGCATTTT.

This clone was seen a single time. The genes are TRBV7-9 and TRBJ2-1, with 7 nucleotides matching TRBD2. CDR1 is SEHNR and CDR2 is FQNEAQ in the germline V gene (reference sequence). V shed 5 bases, J shed 7 bases, and the junction held 11 bases outside the gene matches. The CDR3 contains 15 residues. DNA for the CDR3: TGTGCCAGCAGCCCACCCTACGGGAGGAGTAATGAGCAGTTCTTC. This sequence encodes CASSPPYGRSNEQFF.

The count of this clone is one. This chain links TRBV5-1 with TRBJ2-7; 8 bases fit TRBD1. V was clipped by 3 bases and J by 7 bases; unmatched bases: 9. Looked up from germline, CDR1 is SGHRS and CDR2 is YFSETQ. This CDR3 spans 14 amino acids. CDR3 sequence reads: CASSSDRGTDEQYF. CDR3 nucleotide sequence: TGCGCCAGCAGCTCCGACAGGGGTACGGATGAGCAGTACTTC.

The chain recombines TRBV5-8 with TRBJ1-5; D is ambiguous. CDR3 length: 15 amino acids. The V end was cut by 0 bases, the J end by 0 bases, with 7 bases between. Germline-derived CDR1 and CDR2 are SGHTS and YDEGEE. The CDR3 DNA sequence: TGTGCCAGCAGCTTGGCCCCCTATAGCAATCAGCCCCAGCATTTT. As protein: CASSLAPYSNQPQHF.

The chain couples TRBV5-5 to TRBJ1-1; D is perhaps TRBD1 (6 bases). Germline V lookup: CDR1 SGHKS, CDR2 YYEKEE (reference sequence). The CDR3 is 13 residues long. V was cut by 0 bases and J by 7 bases, with 10 bases left in between. In DNA, the CDR3 is TGTGCCAGCAGCTTGGAGTACAGGGTTGAAGCTTTCTTT. This sequence encodes CASSLEYRVEAFF.

The chain has TRBV5-1 and TRBJ1-2, with 11 positions matching TRBD1. Looked up from germline, CDR1 is SGHRS and CDR2 is YFSETQ. This CDR3 has 14 amino acids. Trimming took 4 bases from V and 8 from J; bases not matched to a gene: 7. CDR3 loop: CASSPDRGLLGYTF. For the CDR3, the DNA is TGCGCCAGCAGCCCGGACAGGGGGCTTTTAGGCTACACCTTC.

J is TRBJ2-7 and V is TRBV6-2 or TRBV6-3; TRBD1 might be the D (6 bases). The CDR3 has 15 amino acids. Germline-derived CDR1 and CDR2 are MNHEY and SVGEGT. V was pared by 6 bases and J by 1 base, with 16 bases between. The CDR3 nucleotides are TGTGCCAGCAGCACCCCCGGGACATATTCCTACGAGCAGTACTTC. The encoded protein is CASSTPGTYSYEQYF.

The genes are TRBV5-4 and TRBJ1-1; TRBD1 matches at 12 bases. Trimming cost V 3 bases and J 8 bases; bases outside gene matches: 11. The CDR3 has 16 residues. Germline CDR1 SGHNT, CDR2 YYREEE (reference sequence). The CDR3 coding sequence is TGTGCCAGCAGCTCCGGGACAGGGGGCTGGAATACCGAAGCTTTCTTT. Amino acids: CASSSGTGGWNTEAFF.

The chain is built from TRBV5-4 and TRBJ1-3; 7 bases agree with TRBD1. The CDR3 consists of 16 residues. Unmatched junction bases numbered 7, after V lost 4 bases and J lost 0 bases. Germline CDR1 reads SGHNT; CDR2 reads YYREEE (reference sequence). DNA of the CDR3: TGTGCCAGCAGCCCCGGGACAGCGTTCTCTGGAAACACCATATATTTT. Amino acids: CASSPGTAFSGNTIYF.

The rearrangement links TRBV7-6 to TRBJ2-7; possible D gene TRBD2, 5 bases. In germline, CDR1 is SGHVS, CDR2 FNYEAQ. The CDR3 length is 16 residues. V dropped 1 base and J dropped 0 bases, with 13 bases sitting between them. This chain's CDR3 is CASSLERTGSSYEQYF. The DNA for the CDR3 is TGTGCCAGCAGCTTAGAACGGACGGGGAGCTCCTACGAGCAGTACTTC. Full variable domain (missing parts from reference TRBV7-6 and TRBJ2-7): GAGVSQSPRYKVTKRGQDVALRCDPISGHVSLYWYRQALGQGPEFLTYFNYEAQQDKSGLPNDRFSAERPEGSISTLTIQRTEQRDSAMYRCASSLERTGSSYEQYFGPGTRLTVT.

The chain combines TRBV5-1 with TRBJ2-5; tentative D call: TRBD2 (5 bases). CDR3 length equals 14 residues. V was pared by 1 base and J by 5 bases, with 12 bases between. Per the germline V gene, CDR1 is SGHRS and CDR2 is YFSETQ. The CDR3 nucleotides read TGCGCCAGCAGCTTGAGAGGGTTCGGGGAGACCCAGTACTTC. It is translated as CASSLRGFGETQYF.

The V and J genes are TRBV30 and TRBJ2-7, with D possibly TRBD1 on 5 matching bases. V was pared by 3 bases and J by 9 bases, with 12 bases between. CDR3 length: 11 residues. Germline V lookup: CDR1 GTSNPN, CDR2 SVGIG (reference sequence). The CDR3 loop reads CAWRGLQGQYF. CDR3 bases: TGTGCCTGGAGGGGCCTGCAGGGGCAGTACTTC.

This chain uses TRBV29-1 with TRBJ2-7; 7 nucleotides agree with TRBD2. This CDR3 is 13 amino acids long. V lost 4 bases, J lost 3 bases, and 6 bases stayed unmatched. Per germline, CDR1 SQVTM and CDR2 ANQGSEA. The CDR3 loop is CSVGASGHYEQYF. DNA for the CDR3: TGCAGCGTTGGGGCTAGCGGCCACTACGAGCAGTACTTC.

The chain links TRBV19 to TRBJ2-5; D is uncertain. Germline V gene sequence: CDR1 LNHDA, CDR2 SQIVND (reference sequence). Between the trimmed V and J ends, which lost 6 bases and 0 bases, there was a span of 20 bases. The CDR3 is made up of 17 amino acids. Here the CDR3 reads CASSQRERYSYQETQYF. The CDR3 DNA sequence: TGTGCCAGTAGCCAACGTGAACGATACTCTTACCAAGAGACCCAGTACTTC.

This chain links TRBV9 with TRBJ2-2; 9 bases map to TRBD1. Per germline, CDR1 SGDLS and CDR2 YYNGEE. The CDR3 has 18 amino acids. Unmatched junction bases numbered 16, after V lost 3 bases and J lost 7 bases. The CDR3 here is CASSEGGGTGLMGGELFF. As DNA, the CDR3 is TGTGCCAGCAGCGAGGGAGGAGGGACAGGGTTGATGGGCGGGGAGCTGTTTTTT.

The V gene is TRBV19, the J gene TRBJ2-7, with 7 bases matching TRBD1. This CDR3 comprises 14 residues. The V and J ends lost 5 bases and 2 bases, in that order; junction bases with no gene match: 6. Germline lookup yields CDR1 LNHDA and CDR2 SQIVND (reference sequence). The CDR3 nucleotides read TGTGCCAGTAGTGAGACAGGGTACCCCTACGAGCAGTACTTC. Amino acids: CASSETGYPYEQYF. The variable domain in full, completed from reference TRBV19 and TRBJ2-7, reads DGGITQSPKYLFRKEGQNVTLSCEQNLNHDAMYWYRQDPGQGLRLIYYSQIVNDFQKGDIAEGYSVSREKKESFPLTVTSAQKNPTAFYLCASSETGYPYEQYFGPGTRLTVT.

In its sample, this clone was seen once. CDR3 sequence: CASSFSSGTDYEQYF. CDR3 nucleotides: TGTGCCAGCAGCTTCTCTAGCGGGACGGACTACGAGCAGTACTTC. V and J are TRBV11-2 and TRBJ2-7; 9 nucleotides agree with TRBD2. The ends lost 3 bases at V and 3 bases at J; junction bases unmatched: 6. Germline assignment: CDR1 SGHAT and CDR2 FQNNGV. CDR3 length equals 15 residues.

The V call is TRBV19, the J call TRBJ1-4; 10 nucleotides line up with TRBD1. Germline CDR1 is LNHDA and CDR2 is SQIVND (reference sequence). The V and J ends lost 4 bases and 0 bases, in that order; junction bases with no gene match: 8. The CDR3 has 18 residues. In nucleotides, the CDR3 is TGTGCCAGTAGTAAGGGACAGGGGAGGTTCGCAACTAATGAAAAACTGTTTTTT. This sequence encodes CASSKGQGRFATNEKLFF.

V is TRBV6-5 and J is TRBJ1-6; D is unresolved. Germline CDR1 reads MNHEY; CDR2 reads SVGAGI. The CDR3 length is 15 residues. Trimming took 0 bases from V and 7 from J, leaving 10 bases between them. Here the CDR3 DNA reads TGTGCCAGCAGTTACTCTCGAACAGACAATTCACCCCTCCACTTT. The encoded protein is CASSYSRTDNSPLHF.

The rearrangement joins TRBV6-2 or TRBV6-3 to TRBJ1-1, with 7 nucleotides matching TRBD1. Germline CDR1 reads MNHEY; CDR2 reads SVGEGT. This CDR3 spans 15 amino acids. After removal of 4 bases from V and 0 bases from J, the junction contained 5 bases not matched to a gene. The CDR3 nucleotides read TGTGCCAGCAGTTCTGGACAGGCATTGAACACTGAAGCTTTCTTT. Translation: CASSSGQALNTEAFF.

The chain is built from TRBV9 and TRBJ2-7; D may be TRBD2 (5 bases). CDR1 is SGDLS and CDR2 is YYNGEE in the germline V gene. V gave up 0 bases and J gave up 2 bases, with 12 bases separating them. This CDR3 is built from 15 residues. Here the CDR3 DNA reads TGTGCCAGCAGCGTAGGAAGAGCGGATACCTACGAGCAGTACTTC. It specifies CASSVGRADTYEQYF.

This clone was detected only once. The rearrangement links TRBV13 to TRBJ1-5, with D possibly TRBD1 on 6 matching bases. There are 13 residues in the CDR3. CDR1 and CDR2 (germline): PRHDT, FYEKMQ (reference sequence). V lost 5 bases and J lost 5, with 10 bases in between. The CDR3 DNA sequence: TGTGCCAGCAGCACAGGGCGGTATCAGCCCCAGCATTTT. Translation gives CASSTGRYQPQHF.